The next 27 T cell receptor beta chains were all read from a single sample in a study of blood T cell repertoires in COVID-19. The method was immunoSEQ multiplex PCR; TCRdb's version includes in-frame clones alone and lacks a portion of them. The sample includes about 480,000 clones, 88% of them seen just once. Input material: PBMCs or T cells enriched from blood (not recorded which). These receptors all come from a woman aged 40 to 49 who had recovered from COVID-19.

This chain links TRBV7-9 with TRBJ1-6; 8 bases map to TRBD1. J lost 8 bases, V lost 5 bases, and 8 bases had no gene match. CDR3 length equals 15 residues. CDR1 SEHNR and CDR2 FQNEAQ come from the germline V gene (reference sequence). This CDR3 is CASSEAGGAYSPLHF. CDR3 DNA sequence: TGTGCCAGCAGCGAAGCAGGGGGCGCATATTCACCCCTCCACTTT.

The rearrangement joins TRBV6-5 to TRBJ1-2; maybe TRBD1 (6 bases). Trimming pared 6 bases from V and 7 bases from J, leaving 21 bases between. CDR1 MNHEY and CDR2 SVGAGI come from the germline V gene. This CDR3 has 15 amino acids. The CDR3 DNA sequence: TGTGCCAGCAGGGACTTACGGACAGTGACAATTGGCTACACCTTC. Encoded protein: CASRDLRTVTIGYTF.

V gene TRBV28 combines with J gene TRBJ1-2; 9 nucleotides align to TRBD1. The length of the CDR3 is 13 residues. V dropped 6 bases and J dropped 4; count of bases not matched to a gene: 3. The germline V gene encodes CDR1 MDHEN and CDR2 SYDVKM. CDR3 residues: CASSPGQGYGYTF. In DNA, the CDR3 is TGTGCCAGCAGCCCGGGACAGGGCTATGGCTACACCTTC.

This chain's CDR3 is CASSFNTGARNQPQHF. DNA for the CDR3: TGTGCCAGCAGCTTTAACACAGGGGCGCGCAATCAGCCCCAGCATTTT. The rearrangement links TRBV7-2 to TRBJ1-5, with 7 positions matching TRBD1. The CDR3 consists of 16 residues. CDR1 SGHTA and CDR2 FQGNSA come from the germline V gene. J lost 2 bases, V lost 3 bases, and 7 bases had no gene match.

V and J are TRBV19 and TRBJ1-1; the D is unclear. CDR3 length equals 12 residues. The ends were cut back, 2 bases at V and 5 bases at J, with 6 bases in the middle. Germline CDR1 reads LNHDA; CDR2 reads SQIVND (reference sequence). The CDR3, as DNA: TGTGCCAGTAGTATAACGAGGACTGAAGCTTTCTTT. Amino acid sequence: CASSITRTEAFF.

This chain connects TRBV5-1 to TRBJ2-5, with a possible D match to TRBD1 (6 bases). V lost 4 bases, J lost 2 bases, and 12 bases lay in between. Germline CDR1 SGHRS, CDR2 YFSETQ. The length of the CDR3 is 14 residues. CDR3 region: CASSIQGQQETQYF. The DNA for the CDR3 is TGCGCCAGCAGCATACAGGGTCAACAAGAGACCCAGTACTTC.

V is TRBV9 and J is TRBJ1-3, with 9 bases matching TRBD1. V dropped 0 bases and J dropped 1; count of bases not matched to a gene: 11. CDR1 and CDR2 (germline): SGDLS, YYNGEE. CDR3 length: 19 residues. The DNA of the CDR3 is TGTGCCAGCAGCGTAGAAGCGGTTGACAGGGGGAGGTCTGGAAACACCATATATTTT. Translated: CASSVEAVDRGRSGNTIYF.

V and J are TRBV4-1 and TRBJ2-1; possibly TRBD2 for D (5 bases). The germline V gene encodes CDR1 MGHRA and CDR2 YSYEKL. The ends were cut back, 3 bases at V and 9 bases at J, with 12 bases in the middle. This CDR3 spans 13 amino acids. CDR3 loop: CASSHTPSFEQFF. CDR3 in DNA: TGCGCCAGCAGCCACACACCTAGCTTTGAGCAGTTCTTC.

This chain uses TRBV4-1 with TRBJ1-6; D is perhaps TRBD1 (5 bases). The CDR3 spans 16 residues. V lost 1 base, J lost 7 bases, and 14 bases lay in between. CDR1 is MGHRA and CDR2 is YSYEKL in the germline V gene. CDR3 sequence: CASSQVGTYTNSPLHF. CDR3 nucleotides: TGCGCCAGCAGCCAAGTCGGGACTTACACCAATTCACCCCTCCACTTT.

The rearrangement links TRBV24-1 to TRBJ2-1; no firm D call. Germline-derived CDR1 and CDR2 are KGHDR and SFDVKD. The ends were cut back, 2 bases at V and 6 bases at J, with 16 bases in the middle. This CDR3 is built from 16 residues. CDR3 amino acids: CATSDSAYKRSNEQFF. In DNA, the CDR3 is TGTGCCACCAGTGATTCGGCTTATAAGCGTTCCAATGAGCAGTTCTTC.

This clone was detected a few times. The V and J genes are TRBV7-6 and TRBJ2-3, with 11 positions matching TRBD2. Trimming cost V 1 base and J 4 bases; bases outside gene matches: 7. The germline V gene encodes CDR1 SGHVS and CDR2 FNYEAQ. The CDR3 contains 17 residues. CDR3 protein: CASSLGSTSGSSDTQYF. CDR3 coding DNA: TGTGCCAGCAGCTTAGGGTCCACTAGCGGGAGTTCAGATACGCAGTATTTT.

The chain links TRBV6-4 to TRBJ1-2, with a tentative D call TRBD1 (5 bases). This CDR3 is 14 amino acids long. V lost 6 bases and J lost 8, with 19 bases in between. The germline gives CDR1 MRHNA, CDR2 SNTAGT. The CDR3 here is CASSGGTARGGYTF. The CDR3 nucleotides read TGTGCCAGCAGCGGTGGGACGGCCCGGGGGGGCTACACCTTC.

This clone was observed a single time. CDR3 DNA sequence: TGCAGCGTCCTGAAAATAGACAGAACGACCTACGAGCAGTACTTC. Translated, it gives CSVLKIDRTTYEQYF. The chain employs TRBV29-1 and TRBJ2-7, with D possibly TRBD1 on 5 matching bases. The CDR3 runs to 15 residues. Germline lookup yields CDR1 SQVTM and CDR2 ANQGSEA. The V gene lost 6 bases and the J gene lost 2 bases, with 20 bases spanning the gap.

The chain recombines TRBV6-4 with TRBJ1-2; a possible D gene is TRBD1 (5 bases). The CDR3 has 14 residues. From germline, CDR1 is MRHNA and CDR2 SNTAGT. V was shortened by 5 bases and J by 3 bases, with 13 bases between the two germline ends. This CDR3 is CASSPRGTYYGYTF. DNA of the CDR3: TGTGCCAGCAGTCCGCGGGGGACCTACTATGGCTACACCTTC.

The rearrangement uses TRBV11-2 and TRBJ1-2, with 7 bases aligning to TRBD1. The V segment lost 1 base and the J segment 4 bases; nucleotides outside the gene matches: 9. CDR3 length: 16 residues. Germline-derived CDR1 and CDR2 are SGHAT and FQNNGV. The CDR3 DNA is TGTGCCAGCAGCTTAGCCCCTGGACAGGCGATCTATGGCTACACCTTC. It yields the protein CASSLAPGQAIYGYTF.

The CDR3 DNA sequence: TGTGCCAGCAGCTTAGGAATCAGGGGGCCCACCTATGGCTACACCTTC. The encoded protein is CASSLGIRGPTYGYTF. The chain combines TRBV11-2 with TRBJ1-2, with 8 bases identical to TRBD1. V was pared by 1 base and J by 4 bases, with 8 bases of the junction left unmatched. CDR3 length: 16 amino acids. CDR1 and CDR2 from the germline V gene are SGHAT and FQNNGV.

This clone was detected a few times. The rearrangement joins TRBV11-2 to TRBJ2-1; TRBD2 aligns across 9 bases. V lost 5 bases, J lost 2 bases, and 16 bases stayed unmatched. This CDR3 has 19 amino acids. Germline V lookup: CDR1 SGHAT, CDR2 FQNNGV. The CDR3 loop reads CASSRTLAASGTTYNEQFF. The CDR3 nucleotides are TGTGCCAGCAGCCGAACTCTCGCCGCTAGCGGGACTACCTACAATGAGCAGTTCTTC.

The chain uses TRBV15 and TRBJ2-7; possibly TRBD1 for D (5 bases). From germline, CDR1 is LNHNV and CDR2 YYDKDF (reference sequence). V lost 0 bases and J lost 2, with 8 bases in between. This CDR3 region has 14 residues. CDR3 DNA: TGTGCCACCAGCAGAGATCAGGGCGCCTACGAGCAGTACTTC. Its protein is CATSRDQGAYEQYF.

The genes are TRBV6-5 and TRBJ2-7; possibly TRBD1 for D (5 bases). This CDR3 is built from 16 residues. Germline V gene data show CDR1 as MNHEY and CDR2 as SVGAGI. Trimming removed 0 bases from V and 0 bases from J, with 12 bases in between. In DNA form, the CDR3 reads TGTGCCAGCAGTTACTCTAGCAGGGCCGTCTCCTACGAGCAGTACTTC. Protein product: CASSYSSRAVSYEQYF.

The J gene is TRBJ2-7, the V gene TRBV15, with unresolved D. CDR1 and CDR2 from the germline V gene are LNHNV and YYDKDF (reference sequence). There are 12 residues in the CDR3. V was pared by 9 bases and J by 0 bases, with 9 bases between. The CDR3 spells CATSQSSYEQYF. The CDR3 DNA reads as TGTGCCACTTCACAGAGCTCCTACGAGCAGTACTTC.

The J gene is TRBJ1-1, the V gene TRBV30, with D maybe TRBD1 (6 bases). Germline CDR1 is GTSNPN and CDR2 is SVGIG (reference sequence). The CDR3 is 14 residues long. The V end lost 0 bases, the J end lost 5 bases, and 13 bases lay between the germline ends. The CDR3 loop is CAWSVGGIVTEAFF. The CDR3 DNA reads as TGTGCCTGGAGTGTTGGGGGCATCGTGACTGAAGCTTTCTTT.

The rearrangement joins TRBV28 to TRBJ1-3, with a weak D call TRBD1 (5 bases). V was shortened by 7 bases and J by 6 bases, with 19 bases between the two germline ends. Germline CDR1 reads MDHEN; CDR2 reads SYDVKM. The CDR3 is 15 residues long. The CDR3, as DNA: TGTGCCAGCATGCGCGGGGGAAGAAAGGAAAACACCATATATTTT. Translation: CASMRGGRKENTIYF.

The chain recombines TRBV4-3 with TRBJ1-2; D may be TRBD1 (5 bases). Germline V CDR1 and CDR2: LGHNA, YSLEER. The V gene lost 1 base and the J gene lost 2 bases, with 14 bases spanning the gap. The CDR3 consists of 16 residues. The CDR3 region has the DNA TGCGCCAGCAGCCAAGTAACAGGCGACATGAACTATGGCTACACCTTC. Encoded protein: CASSQVTGDMNYGYTF.

The chain carries TRBV24-1 and TRBJ2-1, with 7 positions matching TRBD2. The CDR3 sequence is 14 residues long. The junction had 7 bases not matched to a gene; V was cut back by 7 bases and J by 5 bases. Per germline, CDR1 KGHDR and CDR2 SFDVKD. CDR3 loop: CATRGGLGNNEQFF. In DNA form, the CDR3 reads TGTGCCACCAGGGGGGGGTTAGGGAACAATGAGCAGTTCTTC.

The chain uses TRBV2 and TRBJ1-2, with TRBD1 matching 7 bases. Germline V gene sequence: CDR1 SNHLY, CDR2 FYNNEI. V was clipped by 6 bases and J by 4 bases; unmatched bases: 11. CDR3 length: 15 amino acids. Here the CDR3 reads CASREPGTATYGYTF. CDR3 DNA: TGTGCCAGCAGGGAACCCGGGACAGCAACCTATGGCTACACCTTC. The complete variable domain, with remaining parts taken from reference TRBV2 and TRBJ1-2, reads EPEVTQTPSHQVTQMGQEVILRCVPISNHLYFYWYRQILGQKVEFLVSFYNNEISEKSEIFDDQFSVERPDGSNFTLKIRSTKLEDSAMYFCASREPGTATYGYTFGSGTRLTVV.

This chain uses TRBV6-2 or TRBV6-3 with TRBJ2-1, with TRBD2 matching over 9 bases. The junction had 7 bases not matched to a gene; V was cut back by 6 bases and J by 7 bases. The CDR3 sequence is 14 residues long. Germline CDR1 MNHEY, CDR2 SVGEGT. The chain's CDR3 is CASRPSGIRNEQFF. The CDR3 DNA reads as TGTGCCAGCAGACCTAGCGGGATAAGGAATGAGCAGTTCTTC.

V gene TRBV2 combines with J gene TRBJ2-7; 7 positions agree with TRBD1. This CDR3 has 14 residues. Germline V gene lookup returns CDR1 SNHLY and CDR2 FYNNEI. V shed 8 bases, J shed 3 bases, and the junction held 10 bases outside the gene matches. Written as DNA, the CDR3 is TGTGCCAGCCAAACCGGGACAGTCGTCTACGAGCAGTACTTC. Translating it yields CASQTGTVVYEQYF.